The count of the clone carrying this T cell receptor (beta chain) is one. Its cognate antigen is unknown. The ends were cut back, 7 bases at V and 1 base at J, with 6 bases in the middle. This CDR3 comprises 11 residues. The germline V gene has CDR1 DFQATT and CDR2 SNEGSKA (reference sequence). Expansion of antigen-specific CD4+ T cells with viral peptide pools was carried out by the ViraFEST assay before sequencing. With approximately 9 days of culture completed, CD4+ T cells were isolated. The healthy vaccine recipients, who had no prior SARS-CoV-2 infection, showed negative nucleocapsid antibodies. Researchers reported culturing over 1.5 million PBMC in each well, adding 10 IU/ml IL-2 and approximately 10 ug/ml peptides. This entry is derived from a study of vaccination effects on CD4 cells after COVID-19. About the study: Vaccination of participants consisted of two doses of either the BNT162b2 or mRNA-1273 vaccine.

Measured with immunoSEQ multiplex PCR; TCRdb has only the in-frame clones, and not every one. The sample includes some 68,000 clones, around 76% of them seen just once. The sequence derives from a human donor who received a COVID-19 vaccine. V usage is TRBV20-1 and J usage is TRBJ2-3; D might be TRBD1 (5 bases). The sequenced sample was CD4+ T cells from PBMCs cultured with HCoV-OC43 spike peptides, obtained before COVID-19 vaccination. Stated subset: HCoV-OC43 spike overlapping peptide pool stimulation. This chain's CDR3 is CSEQGTDTQYF. CDR3 DNA: TGCAGTGAACAGGGCACAGATACGCAGTATTTT.